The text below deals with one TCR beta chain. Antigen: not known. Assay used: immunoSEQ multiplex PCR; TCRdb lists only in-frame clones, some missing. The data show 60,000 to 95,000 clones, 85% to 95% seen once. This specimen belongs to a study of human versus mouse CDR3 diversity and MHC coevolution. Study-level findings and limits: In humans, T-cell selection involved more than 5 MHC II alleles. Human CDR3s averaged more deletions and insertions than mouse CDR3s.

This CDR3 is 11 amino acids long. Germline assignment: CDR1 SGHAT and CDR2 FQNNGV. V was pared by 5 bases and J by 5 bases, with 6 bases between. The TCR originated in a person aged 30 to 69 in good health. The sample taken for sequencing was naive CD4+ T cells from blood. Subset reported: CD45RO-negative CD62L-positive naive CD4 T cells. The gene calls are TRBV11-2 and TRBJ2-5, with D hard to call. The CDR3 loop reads CASSPAETQYF. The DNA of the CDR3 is TGTGCCAGCAGCCCCGCGGAGACCCAGTACTTC. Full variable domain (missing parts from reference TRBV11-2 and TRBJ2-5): EAGVAQSPRYKIIEKRQSVAFWCNPISGHATLYWYQQILGQGPKLLIQFQNNGVVDDSQLPKDRFSAERLKGVDSTLKIQPAKLEDSAVYLCASSPAETQYFGPGTRLLVL.